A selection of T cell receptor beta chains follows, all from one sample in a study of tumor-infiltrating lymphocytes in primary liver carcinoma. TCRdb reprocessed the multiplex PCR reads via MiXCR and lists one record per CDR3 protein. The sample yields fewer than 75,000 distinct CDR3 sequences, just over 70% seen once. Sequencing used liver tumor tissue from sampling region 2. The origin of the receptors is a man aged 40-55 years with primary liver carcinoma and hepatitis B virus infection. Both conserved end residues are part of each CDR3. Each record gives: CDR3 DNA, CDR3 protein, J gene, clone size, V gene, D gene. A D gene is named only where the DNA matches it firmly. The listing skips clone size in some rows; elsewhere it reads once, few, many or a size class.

CDR3nt: TGTGCCTGCAGCTCAGATTTTGGTGCATGGGAGCAGTACTTC; CDR3aa: CACSSDFGAWEQYF; j_gene: TRBJ2-7; abundance: NA; v_gene: TRBV11-2; d_gene: NA
CDR3nt: TGTGCCAGCAGCTTGGGGGCTAGCGGGACAGATACGCAATATTTT; CDR3aa: CASSLGASGTDTQYF; j_gene: TRBJ2-3; abundance: NA; v_gene: TRBV7-9; d_gene: TRBD2
CDR3nt: TGTGCCGGCAGCAAGGGACTAGCGGTTAGCATAGATACGCAGTATTTT; CDR3aa: CAGSKGLAVSIDTQYF; j_gene: TRBJ2-3; abundance: NA; v_gene: TRBV11-1; d_gene: TRBD2
CDR3nt: NA; CDR3aa: CSSSFGQGSNQPLYF; j_gene: TRBJ1-5; abundance: once; v_gene: TRBV12-3/TRBV12-4; d_gene: NA
CDR3nt: TGTGCCATCAGTGAGTCGGTCCAGCCGGTCCGTAGAGCCTACGAGCAGTACTTC; CDR3aa: CAISESVQPVRRAYEQYF; j_gene: TRBJ2-7; abundance: NA; v_gene: TRBV10-3; d_gene: NA
CDR3nt: TGCGCCAGCAGTCAAGATTTAGCTGATTCACCCCTCCACTTT; CDR3aa: CASSQDLADSPLHF; j_gene: TRBJ1-6; abundance: NA; v_gene: TRBV4-3; d_gene: NA
CDR3nt: TGTGCCACCAGTTCCCCCCCCAAAAAAGCTTTCTTT; CDR3aa: CATSSPPKKAFF; j_gene: TRBJ1-1; abundance: NA; v_gene: TRBV28; d_gene: NA
CDR3nt: TGTGCCAGCAGCCATGTTAGTTTCTCCGGCAATGAGCACTTCTTC; CDR3aa: CASSHVSFSGNEHFF; j_gene: TRBJ2-1; abundance: NA; v_gene: TRBV4-2; d_gene: NA
CDR3nt: TGTGCCAGCAGCGCCGTAGCGGGATGGGTAAACAATGAGCAGTACTTC; CDR3aa: CASSAVAGWVNNEQYF; j_gene: TRBJ2-5; abundance: NA; v_gene: TRBV14; d_gene: TRBD2
CDR3nt: TGCAGCGCCCTAATGACAGGGAACTATGGCTACACCTTC; CDR3aa: CSALMTGNYGYTF; j_gene: TRBJ1-2; abundance: many; v_gene: TRBV29-1; d_gene: TRBD1
CDR3nt: TGTGCCAGCAGCGCCTTGGAGGTCAATGAGCAGTTCTTC; CDR3aa: CASSALEVNEQFF; j_gene: TRBJ2-1; abundance: many; v_gene: TRBV28; d_gene: NA
CDR3nt: TGCAGCGTTTGGACGGCTCAAAAGTCCTACGAGCAGTATTTC; CDR3aa: CSVWTAQKSYEQYF; j_gene: TRBJ2-7; abundance: NA; v_gene: TRBV29-1; d_gene: NA
CDR3nt: TGTGCCAGCAGCTCGGGACTAGCGGGAAGGGAGTTCTTC; CDR3aa: CASSSGLAGREFF; j_gene: TRBJ2-1; abundance: many; v_gene: TRBV28; d_gene: TRBD2
CDR3nt: TGTGCCAGAAGCCCGAGACTAGTGGGAGCGCTGCAGTTCTTC; CDR3aa: CARSPRLVGALQFF; j_gene: TRBJ2-1; abundance: few; v_gene: TRBV11-1; d_gene: NA
CDR3nt: TGTGCAAGCGGTTTAAATGGGGTACAGCCCCAGCATTTT; CDR3aa: CASGLNGVQPQHF; j_gene: TRBJ1-5; abundance: NA; v_gene: TRBV12-3/TRBV12-4; d_gene: NA
CDR3nt: TGCAGCGCCGGAGGGATAGGTAGGACAGGTACGCAGTATTTT; CDR3aa: CSAGGIGRTGTQYF; j_gene: TRBJ2-3; abundance: NA; v_gene: TRBV29-1; d_gene: NA
CDR3nt: TGTACCAGCAGCTTAGAGCTCCTAGTAGGAATGAATGAGCAGTTCTTC; CDR3aa: CTSSLELLVGMNEQFF; j_gene: TRBJ2-1; abundance: NA; v_gene: TRBV11-2; d_gene: NA
CDR3nt: TGCGCCAGCAGCCAAGTGGACAGGGACTATGGCTACACATTC; CDR3aa: CASSQVDRDYGYTF; j_gene: TRBJ1-2; abundance: NA; v_gene: TRBV4-1; d_gene: TRBD1
CDR3nt: TGTGCCAGCGGGGGGAGGGACAGTCGAGCCTGGGATAATGAGCAGTTCTTC; CDR3aa: CASGGRDSRAWDNEQFF; j_gene: TRBJ2-1; abundance: NA; v_gene: TRBV6-1; d_gene: NA
CDR3nt: TGTGCCAGCGACACTCGTTGGGGGGGGGTATCGGGGAACTATGGCTACACCTTC; CDR3aa: CASDTRWGGVSGNYGYTF; j_gene: TRBJ1-2; abundance: NA; v_gene: TRBV28; d_gene: NA
CDR3nt: TGCGTCAGTAAAAGGGGGGAGAAGACCGGGGAGCTGTTTTTT; CDR3aa: CVSKRGEKTGELFF; j_gene: TRBJ2-2; abundance: NA; v_gene: TRBV5-1; d_gene: NA
CDR3nt: TGCAGGGTTGCACAAAAACCGACCGGGGAGCTGTTTTTT; CDR3aa: CRVAQKPTGELFF; j_gene: TRBJ2-2; abundance: NA; v_gene: TRBV29-1; d_gene: NA
CDR3nt: TGTGCCATCAGTGAGTCTAATAAGGGAGGGACAGATACACATTATTTT; CDR3aa: CAISESNKGGTDTHYF; j_gene: TRBJ2-3; abundance: few; v_gene: TRBV10-3; d_gene: NA
CDR3nt: TGCAGCGTGATAGATGTTGAAGCTTTCTTT; CDR3aa: CSVIDVEAFF; j_gene: TRBJ1-1; abundance: NA; v_gene: TRBV29-1; d_gene: NA
CDR3nt: TGTGCCAGCAGTTTGCCCGGGGCCAGCATCCTGACTTTC; CDR3aa: CASSLPGASILTF; j_gene: TRBJ2-6; abundance: once; v_gene: TRBV12-3/TRBV12-4; d_gene: NA
CDR3nt: TGTGCCAGCAGTTCCATACGGGATGAGCAGTTCTTC; CDR3aa: CASSSIRDEQFF; j_gene: TRBJ2-1; abundance: once; v_gene: TRBV28; d_gene: NA
CDR3nt: TGTGCCAGCAGTTTCGCGGGCAGGGTCGGGGAGCTGTTTTTT; CDR3aa: CASSFAGRVGELFF; j_gene: TRBJ2-2; abundance: many; v_gene: TRBV28; d_gene: NA
CDR3nt: TGTGCCAGCTGCTTATACCGGCTAGTTAGTGAGCAGTCCTTT; CDR3aa: CASCLYRLVSEQSF; j_gene: TRBJ2-1; abundance: NA; v_gene: TRBV11-2; d_gene: NA
CDR3nt: TGCGCTAGCAGTCCTCAACTAGTGGGAGGGCCCTACGAGCAGTACTTC; CDR3aa: CASSPQLVGGPYEQYF; j_gene: TRBJ2-7; abundance: NA; v_gene: TRBV10-1; d_gene: TRBD2